Listed below are T cell receptor beta chains from one sample, sequenced in a study of blood T cells in healthy people across ages. In TCRdb, the 5' RACE reads were re-called with MiXCR into one record per CDR3 protein. This sample has hundreds of thousands of distinct CDR3 sequences, with under 45% found just once. Sequenced material: blood. The origin of the receptors is a man aged 55 to 70 in good health. The conserved cysteine and the conserved F or W are not part of the CDR3 here.

TRBJ2-1	TRBV10-3	AISEARDRGNEQF
TRBJ1-2	TRBV5-5	ASSTDVNYGYT
TRBJ2-3	TRBV12-3/TRBV12-4	ASSSPWLAVISTDTQY
TRBJ2-3	TRBV9	ASSDDFSIGDTQY
TRBJ2-7	TRBV7-2	ASSDQGAGEQY
TRBJ2-6	TRBV30	AWENSGANVLT
TRBJ2-1	TRBV14	ASSQGLLAGGLDEQF
TRBJ2-7	TRBV4-3	ASSQGFLGFYEQY
TRBJ1-5	TRBV13	ASSFGQGGNQPQH
TRBJ1-1	TRBV2	ASSDGGRLGTEAF
TRBJ1-1	TRBV6-1	ASSDSRGVFGNTEAF
TRBJ2-4	TRBV28	ASSLSVDAAKNIQY
TRBJ2-7	TRBV27	ASRRGREYEQY
TRBJ2-7	TRBV6-5	ASNPQGTGSEQY
TRBJ2-5	TRBV7-9	ACRRGSQETQY
TRBJ2-5	TRBV7-7	ASSSGQTRQETQY
TRBJ2-4	TRBV6-5	ASSSQGALQAKNIQY
TRBJ1-1	TRBV13	ASSSTTGLTTEAF
TRBJ2-7	TRBV14	ASSHGGLAGGNEQY
TRBJ1-5	TRBV12-3/TRBV12-4	ASSRAQGNQPQH
TRBJ2-5	TRBV10-2	ASSPLAGWQETQY
TRBJ1-2	TRBV5-6	ASTGVTANYGYT
.	TRBV13	ASSARTSGERGTQY
TRBJ2-7	TRBV7-2	ASSLRGQGPNYEQY
TRBJ2-2	TRBV4-3	ASSRHRGTGELF
TRBJ1-2	TRBV4-3	ASSQARQGGYGYT
TRBJ2-6	TRBV18	ASSRGQAGANVLT
TRBJ1-1	TRBV5-1	ASSTSGIKNTEAF
TRBJ2-5	TRBV20-1	SAGATSEAETQY
TRBJ2-1	TRBV6-2/TRBV6-3	ASSYPIDTGGLQF